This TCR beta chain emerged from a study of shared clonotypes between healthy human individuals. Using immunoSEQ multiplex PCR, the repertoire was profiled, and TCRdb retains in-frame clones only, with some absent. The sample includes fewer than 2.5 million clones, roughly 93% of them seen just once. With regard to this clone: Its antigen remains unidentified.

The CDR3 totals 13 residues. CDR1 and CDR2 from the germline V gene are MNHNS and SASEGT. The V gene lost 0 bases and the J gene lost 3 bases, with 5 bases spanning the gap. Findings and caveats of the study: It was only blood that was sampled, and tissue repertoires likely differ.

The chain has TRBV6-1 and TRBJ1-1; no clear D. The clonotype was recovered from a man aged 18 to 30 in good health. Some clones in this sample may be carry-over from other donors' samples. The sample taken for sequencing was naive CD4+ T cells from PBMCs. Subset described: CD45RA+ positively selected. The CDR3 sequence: CASSEAWDTEAFF. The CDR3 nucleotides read TGTGCCAGCAGTGAAGCCTGGGACACTGAAGCTTTCTTT.